Shown below are 24 T cell receptor beta chains from a single sample sequenced in a study of blood T cell repertoires in COVID-19. TCRdb's copy holds only in-frame clones and misses some; the assay was immunoSEQ multiplex PCR. The profile shows around 200,000 clones, around 80% of them singletons. The material sequenced was peripheral blood. All receptors derive from a woman older than 75 with active or convalescent COVID-19.

This sequence joins TRBV29-1 and TRBJ1-1; 10 bases fit TRBD1. Trimming at V came to 6 bases and at J to 3 bases, leaving 7 bases not matched to a gene. This CDR3 is built from 14 residues. CDR1 is SQVTM, CDR2 ANQGSEA, per germline. The CDR3: CSVLTGGRDTEAFF. In DNA form, the CDR3 reads TGCAGCGTGTTGACAGGGGGCAGGGACACTGAAGCTTTCTTT.

The chain has TRBV28 and TRBJ2-3, with 16 bases aligning to TRBD2. The length of the CDR3 is 21 residues. Germline V gene sequence: CDR1 MDHEN, CDR2 SYDVKM. V lost 5 bases to trimming and J lost 3 bases; unmatched junction nucleotides: 17. The CDR3 DNA sequence: TGTGCCAGCAGTCGAACACCGGGACTAGCGGGGGGGCAGGAAGGGACAGATACGCAGTATTTT. Its protein is CASSRTPGLAGGQEGTDTQYF.

This clone was seen a handful of times. The chain has TRBV19 and TRBJ1-1; D unclear. The CDR3 is 11 residues long. Trimming took 8 bases from V and 1 from J, leaving 5 bases between them. CDR1 and CDR2 (germline): LNHDA, SQIVND (reference sequence). CDR3 DNA: TGTGCCAGTTCAGAGAACACTGAAGCTTTCTTT. It yields the protein CASSENTEAFF.

This chain connects TRBV6-2 or TRBV6-3 to TRBJ2-1, with D possibly matching TRBD2 (5 bases). This CDR3 contains 14 residues. Trimming cost V 2 bases and J 4 bases, with 9 bases left between them. Germline V gene lookup returns CDR1 MNHEY and CDR2 SVGEGT. The CDR3 DNA reads as TGTGCCAGCAGTTACCACGGGGAGTACAATGAGCAGTTCTTC. Translation gives CASSYHGEYNEQFF.

The chain couples TRBV4-1 to TRBJ2-1, with 13 nucleotides matching TRBD2. V lost 3 bases to trimming and J lost 7 bases; unmatched junction nucleotides: 3. From germline, CDR1 is MGHRA and CDR2 YSYEKL. This CDR3 has 15 amino acids. CDR3 amino acids: CASSHGLAGVNEQFF. CDR3 nucleotide sequence: TGCGCCAGCAGCCACGGACTAGCGGGGGTAAATGAGCAGTTCTTC.

Only a few counts were recorded for this clone. V and J are TRBV28 and TRBJ1-1; 10 nucleotides agree with TRBD1. Looked up from germline, CDR1 is MDHEN and CDR2 is SYDVKM. The CDR3 totals 13 residues. Trimming removed 5 bases from V and 6 bases from J; junction bases left unmatched: 3. This CDR3 is CASSPDRGAEAFF. CDR3 bases: TGTGCCAGCAGTCCGGACAGGGGGGCTGAAGCTTTCTTT. Full variable domain (rest looked up from reference TRBV28 and TRBJ1-1): DVKVTQSSRYLVKRTGEKVFLECVQDMDHENMFWYRQDPGLGLRLIYFSYDVKMKEKGDIPEGYSVSREKKERFSLILESASTNQTSMYLCASSPDRGAEAFFGQGTRLTVV.

V and J are TRBV2 and TRBJ2-2; 7 bases match TRBD2. The V gene's germline CDR1 is SNHLY and CDR2 FYNNEI. This CDR3 is built from 16 residues. V shed 8 bases and J 0 bases; nucleotides not matched to a gene: 9. CDR3 in DNA: TGTGCCAGCTCCCCCCAGGGAGGGTCGAACACCGGGGAGCTGTTTTTT. This gives the protein CASSPQGGSNTGELFF.

This sequence joins TRBV4-1 and TRBJ2-3, with 9 positions matching TRBD2. Germline-derived CDR1 and CDR2 are MGHRA and YSYEKL. V lost 0 bases and J lost 6; bases outside the gene matches: 7. The CDR3 covers 16 residues. CDR3 sequence (DNA): TGCGCCAGCAGCCAAGAGAGAGCGGGGGGCGCTGATACGCAGTATTTT. Its protein product is CASSQERAGGADTQYF.

The V and J genes are TRBV2 and TRBJ1-2; the D is unclear. Germline CDR1 reads SNHLY; CDR2 reads FYNNEI. V was trimmed by 6 bases and J by 0 bases, leaving 8 bases between them. The length of the CDR3 is 13 residues. CDR3 region: CASRSLANYGYTF. The CDR3 region has the DNA TGTGCCAGCAGAAGTCTAGCTAACTATGGCTACACCTTC.

V gene TRBV27 combines with J gene TRBJ2-1; tentatively, D is TRBD2 (5 bases). CDR3 length equals 13 residues. Trimming shortened V by 8 bases and J by 7 bases, and 15 bases separated the two germline ends. CDR1 and CDR2 from the germline V gene are MNHEY and SMNVEV (reference sequence). CDR3 in amino acids: CASGKPGKNEQFF. CDR3 nucleotides: TGTGCCAGCGGGAAACCGGGGAAAAATGAGCAGTTCTTC.

The rearrangement uses TRBV9 and TRBJ2-3, with D possibly being TRBD1 (7 bases). The V gene's germline CDR1 is SGDLS and CDR2 YYNGEE. The CDR3 contains 15 residues. V lost 6 bases and J 4 bases, leaving 18 bases between the germline ends. CDR3 coding DNA: TGTGCCAGCACCTCAGGGGGTGGGGAGGCAGATACGCAGTATTTT. Translating gives CASTSGGGEADTQYF.

The chain employs TRBV7-9 and TRBJ1-1; D gene ambiguous. The length of the CDR3 is 14 residues. Trimming removed 5 bases at V and 1 base at J, with 11 bases between. Germline CDR1 reads SEHNR; CDR2 reads FQNEAQ (reference sequence). The CDR3 nucleotides read TGTGCCAGCAGCCCCCAGGCTGGGAACACTGAAGCTTTCTTT. It translates to CASSPQAGNTEAFF.

This clone was observed once. This chain joins TRBV3-1 (or the pseudogene TRBV3-2) and TRBJ2-4, with 13 bases lining up with TRBD2. This CDR3 is built from 18 residues. Germline-derived CDR1 and CDR2 are LGHDT and YNNKEL (reference sequence). Trimming took 3 bases from V and 7 from J; bases not matched to a gene: 12. CDR3 nucleotides: TGTGCCAGCAGCCAGCCCCTTACTAGCGGGGGGGCGTATAACATTCAGTACTTC. This gives the protein CASSQPLTSGGAYNIQYF.

This clone was detected only once. The chain carries TRBV4-2 and TRBJ2-1, with D perhaps matching TRBD2 (6 bases). The V gene's germline CDR1 is LGHNA and CDR2 YNFKEQ. This CDR3 region has 14 residues. V lost 2 bases, J lost 4 bases, and 9 bases lay in between. The CDR3 loop is CASSQQEGYNEQFF. The CDR3 nucleotides are TGTGCCAGCAGCCAACAGGAGGGTTACAATGAGCAGTTCTTC.

The V call is TRBV21-1, the J call TRBJ1-5; the table's TRBD1 call for D was not verified on the DNA. TRBV21-1 is given as a pseudogene. The CDR3 sequence is 18 residues long. Written as DNA, the CDR3 is TGTGCCAGCAGCAAAGATTCGGGACAGGGTGTTTCGAATCAGCCCCAGCATTTT. It specifies CASSKDSGQGVSNQPQHF.

The chain couples TRBV24-1 to TRBJ2-4; D is perhaps TRBD1 (5 bases). The V end was cut by 6 bases, the J end by 1 base, with 9 bases between. CDR3 length: 14 residues. Germline assignment: CDR1 KGHDR and CDR2 SFDVKD. CDR3 sequence: CATSQGSAKNIQYF. In nucleotides, the CDR3 is TGTGCCACCAGTCAGGGATCGGCCAAAAACATTCAGTACTTC.

The rearrangement joins TRBV4-1 to TRBJ2-3; D possibly corresponds to TRBD1 (7 bases). CDR3 length equals 15 residues. Deletions cut 6 bases from V and 6 bases from J, with 19 bases between. Germline assignment: CDR1 MGHRA and CDR2 YSYEKL. Here the CDR3 reads CASSPGGHGGDTQYF. CDR3 sequence (DNA): TGCGCCAGCAGTCCAGGGGGGCACGGCGGGGATACGCAGTATTTT.

This sequence joins TRBV6-5 and TRBJ1-2, with D possibly matching TRBD1 (6 bases). The CDR3 spans 15 residues. Trimming pared 6 bases from V and 5 bases from J, leaving 19 bases between. The germline V gene has CDR1 MNHEY and CDR2 SVGAGI. The CDR3 loop reads CASSPRQDYLYGYTF. The CDR3 DNA sequence: TGTGCCAGCAGCCCCAGACAGGATTACTTGTATGGCTACACCTTC.

In its sample, this clone was seen a few times. This chain joins TRBV27 and TRBJ1-1, with 9 bases identical to TRBD1. Germline V CDR1 and CDR2: MNHEY, SMNVEV (reference sequence). This CDR3 spans 15 amino acids. With V trimmed by 3 bases and J by 2 bases, 4 bases remained unmatched. CDR3 in DNA: TGTGCCAGCAGTTTTTGGACAGGGGAAAACACTGAAGCTTTCTTT. It translates to CASSFWTGENTEAFF.

The chain combines TRBV9 with TRBJ2-5; D is perhaps TRBD1 (6 bases). V shed 0 bases and J shed 5 bases, with 20 bases lying between them. The germline gives CDR1 SGDLS, CDR2 YYNGEE. There are 17 residues in the CDR3. The CDR3 region is CASSVVGGQNRQETQYF. CDR3 in DNA: TGTGCCAGCAGCGTAGTAGGAGGACAGAACCGTCAGGAGACCCAGTACTTC.

This clone occurred once. This chain uses TRBV7-2 with TRBJ1-6, with 9 positions matching TRBD1. V dropped 5 bases and J dropped 14; count of bases not matched to a gene: 10. The CDR3 loop spans 14 amino acids. The germline CDR1 and CDR2 sequences are SGHTA and FQGNSA. The DNA of the CDR3 is TGTGCCAGCAGCGCGGGACAGGGAAAATGGTCCCTCCACTTT. Its protein product is CASSAGQGKWSLHF.

The DNA for the CDR3 is TGTGCCAGCAGCCAGGGGACAGCCACCTATGAAAAACTGTTTTTT. Amino acids: CASSQGTATYEKLFF. The chain recombines TRBV14 with TRBJ1-4; TRBD1 aligns across 7 bases. With V trimmed by 3 bases and J by 6 bases, 7 bases remained unmatched. Germline V gene data show CDR1 as SGHDN and CDR2 as FVKESK. CDR3 length: 15 residues.

The rearrangement uses TRBV25-1 and TRBJ1-1, with a weak D call TRBD1 (6 bases). The V and J ends lost 2 bases and 0 bases respectively, with 10 bases between them. The CDR3 contains 15 residues. The V gene's germline CDR1 is MGHDK and CDR2 SYGVNS. The CDR3 DNA is TGTGCCAGCAGTGAAACCAGGGGTATGAACACTGAAGCTTTCTTT. This gives the protein CASSETRGMNTEAFF.

The chain links TRBV10-3 to TRBJ2-5; 11 bases are a match to TRBD1. The CDR3 length is 16 residues. V shed 7 bases, J shed 2 bases, and the junction held 9 bases outside the gene matches. Per germline, CDR1 ENHRY and CDR2 SYGVKD. CDR3 sequence: CAITSSGQGGQETQYF. Here the CDR3 DNA reads TGTGCCATCACATCCTCGGGACAGGGGGGTCAAGAGACCCAGTACTTC.